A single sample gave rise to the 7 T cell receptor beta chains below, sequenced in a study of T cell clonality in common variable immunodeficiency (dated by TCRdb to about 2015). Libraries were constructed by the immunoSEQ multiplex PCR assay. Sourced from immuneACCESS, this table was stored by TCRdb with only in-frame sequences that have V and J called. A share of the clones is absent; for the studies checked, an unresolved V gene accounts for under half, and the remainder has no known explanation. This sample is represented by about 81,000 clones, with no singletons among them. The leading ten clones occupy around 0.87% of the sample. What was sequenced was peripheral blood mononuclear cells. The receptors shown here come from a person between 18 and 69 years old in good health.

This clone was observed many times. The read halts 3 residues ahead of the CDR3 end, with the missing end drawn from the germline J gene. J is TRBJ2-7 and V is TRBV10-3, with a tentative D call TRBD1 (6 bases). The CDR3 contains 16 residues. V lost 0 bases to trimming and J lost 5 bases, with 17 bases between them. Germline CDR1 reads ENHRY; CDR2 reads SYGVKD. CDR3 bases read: TGTGCCATCAGTGAGTCATGGGGCAGGGGTCAGGACGAG. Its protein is CAISESWGRGQDE. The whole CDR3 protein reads CAISESWGRGQDEQYF.

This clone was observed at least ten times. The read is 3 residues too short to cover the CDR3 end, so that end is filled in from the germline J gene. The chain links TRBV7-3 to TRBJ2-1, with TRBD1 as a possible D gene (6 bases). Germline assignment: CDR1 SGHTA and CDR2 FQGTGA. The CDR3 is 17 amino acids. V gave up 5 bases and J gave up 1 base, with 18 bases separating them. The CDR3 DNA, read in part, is TGTGCCAGCAGCCCAATCAGGGGCCTCTCGTCCTACAATGAG. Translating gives CASSPIRGLSSYNE. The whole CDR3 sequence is CASSPIRGLSSYNEQFF.

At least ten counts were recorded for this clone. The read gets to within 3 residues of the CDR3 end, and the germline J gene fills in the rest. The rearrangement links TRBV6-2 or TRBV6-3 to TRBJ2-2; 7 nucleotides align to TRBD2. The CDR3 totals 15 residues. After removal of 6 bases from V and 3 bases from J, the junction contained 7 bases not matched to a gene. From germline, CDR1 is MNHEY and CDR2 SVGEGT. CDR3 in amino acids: CASRAAGIHTGELFF. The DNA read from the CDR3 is TGTGCCAGCAGAGCAGCGGGAATACACACCGGGGAG.

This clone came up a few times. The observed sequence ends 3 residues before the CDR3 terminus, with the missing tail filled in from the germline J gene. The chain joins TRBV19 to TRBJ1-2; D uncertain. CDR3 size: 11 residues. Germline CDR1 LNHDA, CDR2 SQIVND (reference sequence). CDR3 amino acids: CASNRGWRYTF. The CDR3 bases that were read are TGTGCCAGTAATCGGGGATGGAGG.

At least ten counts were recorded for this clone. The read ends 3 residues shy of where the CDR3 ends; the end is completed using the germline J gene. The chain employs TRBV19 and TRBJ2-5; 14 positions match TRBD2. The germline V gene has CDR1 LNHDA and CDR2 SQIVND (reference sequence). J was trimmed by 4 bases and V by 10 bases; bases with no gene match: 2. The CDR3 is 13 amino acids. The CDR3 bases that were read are TGTGCCACCGGGACTAGCGGGGGAGAGACC. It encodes CATGTSGGET. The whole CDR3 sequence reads CATGTSGGETQYF. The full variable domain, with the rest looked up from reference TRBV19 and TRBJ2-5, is DGGITQSPKYLFRKEGQNVTLSCEQNLNHDAMYWYRQDPGQGLRLIYYSQIVNDFQKGDIAEGYSVSREKKESFPLTVTSAQKNPTAFYLCATGTSGGETQYFGPGTRLLVL.

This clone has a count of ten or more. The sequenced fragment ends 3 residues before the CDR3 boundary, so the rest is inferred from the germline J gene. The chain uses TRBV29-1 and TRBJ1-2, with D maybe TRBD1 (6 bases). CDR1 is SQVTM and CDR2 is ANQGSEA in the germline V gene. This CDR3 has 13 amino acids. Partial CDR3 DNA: TGCAGCGTTGTGGGATCAGGGGCGGGCGGC. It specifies CSVVGSGAGG. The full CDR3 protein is CSVVGSGAGGYTF. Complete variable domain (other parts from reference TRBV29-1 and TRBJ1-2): SAVISQKPSRDICQRGTSLTIQCQVDSQVTMMFWYRQQPGQSLTLIATANQGSEATYESGFVIDKFPISRPNLTFSTLTVSNMSPEDSSIYLCSVVGSGAGGYTFGSGTRLTVV.

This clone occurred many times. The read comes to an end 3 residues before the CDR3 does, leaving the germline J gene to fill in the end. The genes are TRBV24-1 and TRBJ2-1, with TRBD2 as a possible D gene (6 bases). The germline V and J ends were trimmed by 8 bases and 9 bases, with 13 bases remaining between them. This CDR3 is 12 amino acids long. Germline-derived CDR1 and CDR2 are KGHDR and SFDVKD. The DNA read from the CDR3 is TGTGCCACCAACTATCAGGGAGGTGAG. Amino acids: CATNYQGGE. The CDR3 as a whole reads CATNYQGGEQFF.